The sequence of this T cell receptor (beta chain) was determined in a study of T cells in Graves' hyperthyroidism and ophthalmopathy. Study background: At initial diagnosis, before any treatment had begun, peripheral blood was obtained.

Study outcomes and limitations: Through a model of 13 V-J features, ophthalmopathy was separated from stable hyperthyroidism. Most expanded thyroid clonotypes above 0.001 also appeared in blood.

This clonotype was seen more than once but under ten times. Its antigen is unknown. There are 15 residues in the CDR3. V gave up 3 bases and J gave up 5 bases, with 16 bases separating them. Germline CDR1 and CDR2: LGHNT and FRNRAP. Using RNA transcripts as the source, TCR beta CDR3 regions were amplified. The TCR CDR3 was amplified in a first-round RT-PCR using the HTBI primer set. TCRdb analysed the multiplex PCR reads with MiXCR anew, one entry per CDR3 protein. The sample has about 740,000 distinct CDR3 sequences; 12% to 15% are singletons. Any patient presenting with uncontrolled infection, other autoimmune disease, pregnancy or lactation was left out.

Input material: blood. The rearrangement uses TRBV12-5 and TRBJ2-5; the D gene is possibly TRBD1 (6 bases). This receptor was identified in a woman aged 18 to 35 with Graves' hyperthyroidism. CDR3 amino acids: CASGLSTLRGETQYF. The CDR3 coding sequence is TGTGCTAGTGGTTTATCAACCCTAAGGGGGGAGACCCAGTACTTC.